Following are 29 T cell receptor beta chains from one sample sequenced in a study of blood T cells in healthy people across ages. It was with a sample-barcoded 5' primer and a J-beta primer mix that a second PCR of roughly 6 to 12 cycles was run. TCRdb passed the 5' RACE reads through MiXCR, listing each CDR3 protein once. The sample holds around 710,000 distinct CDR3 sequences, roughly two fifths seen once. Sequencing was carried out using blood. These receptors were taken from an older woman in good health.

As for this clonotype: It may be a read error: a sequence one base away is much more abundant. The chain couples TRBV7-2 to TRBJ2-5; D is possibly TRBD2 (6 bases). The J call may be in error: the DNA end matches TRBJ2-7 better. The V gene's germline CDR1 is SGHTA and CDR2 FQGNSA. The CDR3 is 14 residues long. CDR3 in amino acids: CASSVKGEALEQYF. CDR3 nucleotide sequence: TGTGCCAGCAGCGTCAAAGGGGAGGCCCTCGAGCAGTACTTC.

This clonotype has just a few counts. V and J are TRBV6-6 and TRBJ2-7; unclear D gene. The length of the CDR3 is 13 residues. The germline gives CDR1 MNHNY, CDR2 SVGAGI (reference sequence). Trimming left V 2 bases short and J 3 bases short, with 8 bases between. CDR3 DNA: TGTGCCAGCAGTTACGATCCCGGCTACGAGCAGTACTTC. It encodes CASSYDPGYEQYF.

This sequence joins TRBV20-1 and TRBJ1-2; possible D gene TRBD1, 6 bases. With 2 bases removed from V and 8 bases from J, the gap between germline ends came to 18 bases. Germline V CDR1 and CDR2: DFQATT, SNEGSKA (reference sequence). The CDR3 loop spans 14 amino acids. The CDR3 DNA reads TGCAGTGCTAGACCAACCGGGACAAATGGGGGCTACACCTTC. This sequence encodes CSARPTGTNGGYTF.

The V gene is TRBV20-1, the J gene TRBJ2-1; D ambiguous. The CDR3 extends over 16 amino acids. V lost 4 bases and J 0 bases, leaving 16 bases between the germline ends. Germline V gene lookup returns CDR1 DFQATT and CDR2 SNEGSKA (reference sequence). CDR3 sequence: CSATGKGQSSYNEQFF. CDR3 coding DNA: TGCAGTGCTACAGGTAAAGGCCAGAGCTCCTACAATGAGCAGTTCTTC.

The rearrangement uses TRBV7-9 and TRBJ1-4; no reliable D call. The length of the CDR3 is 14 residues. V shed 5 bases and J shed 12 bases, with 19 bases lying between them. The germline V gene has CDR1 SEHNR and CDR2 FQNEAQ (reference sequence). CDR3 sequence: CASSPREADDQLFF. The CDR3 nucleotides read TGTGCCAGCAGCCCCCGGGAGGCAGACGACCAACTGTTTTTT.

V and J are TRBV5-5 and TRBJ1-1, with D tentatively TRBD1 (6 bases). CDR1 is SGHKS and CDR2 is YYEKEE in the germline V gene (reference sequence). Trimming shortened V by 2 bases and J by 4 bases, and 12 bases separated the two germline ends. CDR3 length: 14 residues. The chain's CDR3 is CASSFQGMGTEAFF. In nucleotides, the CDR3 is TGTGCCAGCAGCTTCCAGGGGATGGGCACTGAAGCTTTCTTT.

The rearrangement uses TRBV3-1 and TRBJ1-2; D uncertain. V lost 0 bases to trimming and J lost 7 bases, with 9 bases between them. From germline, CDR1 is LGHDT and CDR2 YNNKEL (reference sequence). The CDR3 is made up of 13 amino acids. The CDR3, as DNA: TGTGCCAGCAGCCAAGACGACCGGGCTGGCTACACCTTC. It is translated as CASSQDDRAGYTF.

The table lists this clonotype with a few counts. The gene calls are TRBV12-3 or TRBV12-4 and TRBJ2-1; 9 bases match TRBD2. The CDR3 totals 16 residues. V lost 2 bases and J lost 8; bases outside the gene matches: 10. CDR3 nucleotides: TGTGCCAGCAGTTTATTTTCGGCTAGCGGGATGGATGAGCAGTTCTTC. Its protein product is CASSLFSASGMDEQFF.

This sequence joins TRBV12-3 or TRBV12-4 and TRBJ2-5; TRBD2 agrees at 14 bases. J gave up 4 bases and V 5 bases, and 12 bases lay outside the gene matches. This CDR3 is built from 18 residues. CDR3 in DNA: TGTGCCAGCAGTCCTCGACTAGCGGGGGGGCCGGAGGGAGAGACCCAGTACTTC. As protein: CASSPRLAGGPEGETQYF.

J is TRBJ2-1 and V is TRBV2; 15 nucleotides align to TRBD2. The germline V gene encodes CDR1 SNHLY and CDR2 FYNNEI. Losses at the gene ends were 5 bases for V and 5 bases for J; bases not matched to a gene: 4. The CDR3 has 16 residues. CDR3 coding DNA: TGTGCCAGCAGTAAACGGACTAGCGGGGGGGACAATGAGCAGTTCTTC. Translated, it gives CASSKRTSGGDNEQFF.

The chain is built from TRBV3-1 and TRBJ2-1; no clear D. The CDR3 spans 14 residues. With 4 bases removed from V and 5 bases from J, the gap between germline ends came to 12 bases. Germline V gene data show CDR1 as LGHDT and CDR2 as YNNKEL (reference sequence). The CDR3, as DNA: TGTGCCAGCAGCCCGTACCGTAACGACAATGAGCAGTTCTTC. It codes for CASSPYRNDNEQFF.

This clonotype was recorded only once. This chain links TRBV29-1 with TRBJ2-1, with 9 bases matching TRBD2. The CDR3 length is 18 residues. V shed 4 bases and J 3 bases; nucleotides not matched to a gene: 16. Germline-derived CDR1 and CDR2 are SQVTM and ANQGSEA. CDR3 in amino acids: CSVVGALAGMTLYNEQFF. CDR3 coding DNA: TGCAGCGTTGTGGGAGCACTAGCGGGTATGACCCTCTACAATGAGCAGTTCTTC.

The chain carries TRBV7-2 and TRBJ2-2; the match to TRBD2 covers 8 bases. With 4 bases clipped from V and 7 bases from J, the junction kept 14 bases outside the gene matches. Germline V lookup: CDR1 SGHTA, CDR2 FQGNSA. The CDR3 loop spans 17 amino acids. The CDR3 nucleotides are TGTGCCAGCAGCTCGAAAGAGGCGAGCGGGAGAATCGGGGAGCTGTTTTTT. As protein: CASSSKEASGRIGELFF.

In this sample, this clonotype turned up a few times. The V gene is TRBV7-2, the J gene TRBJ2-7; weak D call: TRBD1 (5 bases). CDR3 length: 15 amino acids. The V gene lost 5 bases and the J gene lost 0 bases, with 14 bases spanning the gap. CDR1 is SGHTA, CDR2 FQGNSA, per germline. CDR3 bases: TGTGCCAGCAGCGGGCCTCAGGGCTTCTCCTACGAGCAGTACTTC. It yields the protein CASSGPQGFSYEQYF.

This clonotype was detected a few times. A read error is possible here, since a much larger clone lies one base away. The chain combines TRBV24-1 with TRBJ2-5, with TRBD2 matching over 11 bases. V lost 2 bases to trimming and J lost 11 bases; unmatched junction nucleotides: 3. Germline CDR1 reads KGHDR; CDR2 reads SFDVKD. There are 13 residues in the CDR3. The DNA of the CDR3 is TGTGCCACCAGTGATTCACTAGCGGGGGAGCAGTACTTC. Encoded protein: CATSDSLAGEQYF.

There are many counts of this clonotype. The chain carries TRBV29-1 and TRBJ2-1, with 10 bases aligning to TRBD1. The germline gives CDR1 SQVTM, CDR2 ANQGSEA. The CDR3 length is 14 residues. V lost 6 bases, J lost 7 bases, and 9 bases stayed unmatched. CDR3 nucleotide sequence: TGCAGCGTGTCACCGGGACAGGGGAGGAATGAGCAGTTCTTC. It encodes CSVSPGQGRNEQFF.

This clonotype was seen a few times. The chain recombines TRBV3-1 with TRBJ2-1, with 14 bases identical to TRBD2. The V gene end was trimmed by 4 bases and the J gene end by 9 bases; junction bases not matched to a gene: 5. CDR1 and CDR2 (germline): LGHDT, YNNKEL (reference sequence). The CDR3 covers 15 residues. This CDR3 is CASSPGLAGGVEQFF. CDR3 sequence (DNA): TGTGCCAGCAGCCCAGGACTAGCGGGGGGTGTTGAGCAGTTCTTC.

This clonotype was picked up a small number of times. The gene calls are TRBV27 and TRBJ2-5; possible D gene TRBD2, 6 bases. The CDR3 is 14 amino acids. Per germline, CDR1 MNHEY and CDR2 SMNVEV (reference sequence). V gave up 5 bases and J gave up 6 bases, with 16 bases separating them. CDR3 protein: CASSPGTGVKTQYF. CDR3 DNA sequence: TGTGCCAGCAGTCCGGGAACGGGGGTTAAGACCCAGTACTTC.

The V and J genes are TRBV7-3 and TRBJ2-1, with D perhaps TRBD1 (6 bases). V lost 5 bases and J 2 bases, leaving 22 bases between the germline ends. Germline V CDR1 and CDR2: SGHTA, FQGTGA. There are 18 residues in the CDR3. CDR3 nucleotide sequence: TGTGCCAGCAGCCCTTCTGCCGGGACACCATTCACCTACAATGAGCAGTTCTTC. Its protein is CASSPSAGTPFTYNEQFF. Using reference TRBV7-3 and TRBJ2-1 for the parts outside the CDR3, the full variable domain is GAGVSQTPSNKVTEKGKYVELRCDPISGHTALYWYRQSLGQGPEFLIYFQGTGAADDSGLPNDRFFAVRPEGSVSTLKIQRTERGDSAVYLCASSPSAGTPFTYNEQFFGPGTRLTVL.

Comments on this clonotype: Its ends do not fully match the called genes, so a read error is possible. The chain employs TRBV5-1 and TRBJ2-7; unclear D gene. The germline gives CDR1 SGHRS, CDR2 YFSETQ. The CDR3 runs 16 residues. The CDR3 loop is CAGSLLPIRVSYEQYF. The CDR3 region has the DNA TGCGCCGGCAGCTTACTACCTATTAGGGTCTCCTACGAGCAGTACTTC. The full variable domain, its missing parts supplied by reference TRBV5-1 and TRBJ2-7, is KAGVTQTPRYLIKTRGQQVTLSCSPISGHRSVSWYQQTPGQGLQFLFEYFSETQRNKGNFPGRFSGRQFSNSRSEMNVSTLELGDSALYLCAGSLLPIRVSYEQYFGPGTRLTVT.

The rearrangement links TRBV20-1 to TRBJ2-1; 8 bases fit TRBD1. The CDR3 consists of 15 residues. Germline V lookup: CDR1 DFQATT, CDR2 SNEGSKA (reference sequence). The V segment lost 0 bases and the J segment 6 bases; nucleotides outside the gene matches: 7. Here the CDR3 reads CSARDWQGAGNEQFF. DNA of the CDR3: TGCAGTGCTAGAGATTGGCAGGGGGCCGGCAATGAGCAGTTCTTC.

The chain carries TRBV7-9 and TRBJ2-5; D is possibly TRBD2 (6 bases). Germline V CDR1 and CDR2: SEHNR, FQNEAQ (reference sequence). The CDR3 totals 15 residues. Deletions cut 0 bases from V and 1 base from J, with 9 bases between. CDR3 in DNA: TGTGCCAGCAGCTTAGCGCACGGGGGCCAAGAGACCCAGTACTTC. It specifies CASSLAHGGQETQYF.

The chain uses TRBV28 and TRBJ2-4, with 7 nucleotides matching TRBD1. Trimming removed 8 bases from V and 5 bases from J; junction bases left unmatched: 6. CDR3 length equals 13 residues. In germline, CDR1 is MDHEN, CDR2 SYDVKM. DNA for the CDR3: TGTGCCAGCTGGACCGGGACAGAAAACATTCAGTACTTC. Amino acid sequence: CASWTGTENIQYF.

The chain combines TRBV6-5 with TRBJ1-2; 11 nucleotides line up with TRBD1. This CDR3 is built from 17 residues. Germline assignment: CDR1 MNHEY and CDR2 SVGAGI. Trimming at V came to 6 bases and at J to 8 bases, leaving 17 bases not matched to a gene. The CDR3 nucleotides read TGTGCCAGCAGCTACGCGGACAGGGGGCGGTTCAGCGAAGGCTACACCTTC. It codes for CASSYADRGRFSEGYTF.

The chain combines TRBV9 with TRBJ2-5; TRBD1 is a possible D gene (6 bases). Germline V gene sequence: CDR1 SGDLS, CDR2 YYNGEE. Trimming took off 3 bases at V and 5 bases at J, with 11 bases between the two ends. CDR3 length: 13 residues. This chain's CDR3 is CASSARGPETQYF. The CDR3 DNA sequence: TGTGCCAGCAGCGCCAGGGGTCCCGAGACCCAGTACTTC.

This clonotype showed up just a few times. DNA of the CDR3: TGTGCCAGCAGTCACAGGACTAGCGGGAGCTTCGTCCAACCGGCAGATACGCAGTATTTT. It translates to CASSHRTSGSFVQPADTQYF. V usage is TRBV2 and J usage is TRBJ2-3, with 13 bases identical to TRBD2. With V trimmed by 5 bases and J by 4 bases, 18 bases remained unmatched. Germline CDR1 reads SNHLY; CDR2 reads FYNNEI. This CDR3 spans 20 amino acids.

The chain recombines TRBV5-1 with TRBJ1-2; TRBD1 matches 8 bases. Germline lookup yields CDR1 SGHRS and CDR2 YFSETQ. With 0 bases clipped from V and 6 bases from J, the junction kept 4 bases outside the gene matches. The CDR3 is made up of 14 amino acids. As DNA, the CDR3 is TGCGCCAGCAGCTTGGACAGGGGGGTAGATGGCTACACCTTC. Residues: CASSLDRGVDGYTF.

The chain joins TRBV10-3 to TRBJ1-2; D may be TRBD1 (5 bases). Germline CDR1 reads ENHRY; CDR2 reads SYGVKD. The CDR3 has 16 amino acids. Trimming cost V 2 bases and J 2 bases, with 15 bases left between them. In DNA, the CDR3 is TGTGCCATCAGTGAGCATGGAGGCAGGGAAAACTATGGCTACACCTTC. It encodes CAISEHGGRENYGYTF.

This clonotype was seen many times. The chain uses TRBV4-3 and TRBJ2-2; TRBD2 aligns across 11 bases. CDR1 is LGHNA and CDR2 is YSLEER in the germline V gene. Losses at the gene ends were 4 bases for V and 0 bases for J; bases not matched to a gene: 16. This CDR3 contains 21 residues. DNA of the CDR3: TGCGCCAGCAGCCCGTTCATCTCCCCGCTAGCGGGGGGAACGAACACCGGGGAGCTGTTTTTT. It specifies CASSPFISPLAGGTNTGELFF.